The source of this T cell receptor (beta chain) is a study of blood T cell repertoires in COVID-19. About the study: Some COVID-19 samples were acute and others convalescent; all came from the United States, Italy and Spain. The analysed material was cDNA or gDNA that came from T cells, B-cell-depleted T cells, or PBMCs.

The authors' processing: The authors estimated nucleated cell counts from reference gene primer amplification. TCRdb keeps only in-frame clones here, not all; method: immunoSEQ multiplex PCR. Clone size and the V and J calls come from that table; the DNA yielded D and trimming. The sample lists about 170,000 clones; around 84% were seen once. The receptor was derived from a man aged 50-60 years with active or convalescent COVID-19. The sample taken for sequencing was peripheral blood.

As DNA, the CDR3 is TGTGCCAGTAGTATTTTAGTGGGGGGGCGCGACGAGCAGTACTTC. Translation: CASSILVGGRDEQYF. The chain joins TRBV19 to TRBJ2-7, with a weak D call TRBD2 (7 bases). CDR3 length: 15 amino acids. The V end lost 3 bases, the J end lost 5 bases, and 17 bases lay between the germline ends. CDR1 LNHDA and CDR2 SQIVND come from the germline V gene (reference sequence).